The clone carrying this TCR beta chain was counted a few times. As yet, its antigen is unknown. This specimen comes from a study of T-cell memory formation after mild COVID-19. V shed 2 bases, J shed 4 bases, and the junction held 7 bases outside the gene matches. This CDR3 has 15 amino acids. The germline gives CDR1 LGHDT, CDR2 YNNKEL (reference sequence). Broader study findings: Shrinking CD4+ clones resided mostly in CM and EM, and CD8+ ones in EMRA.

TCRdb used MiXCR to reprocess the 5' RACE reads, holding one entry per CDR3 protein. The data hold about 190,000 distinct CDR3 sequences, with approximately 20% observed a single time. The sequence was collected from an adult woman who had mild COVID-19 (a few samples of this study predate the infection). Cell type and time point are not known. The specimen was PBMCs or a T cell subset sorted from them (not recorded which). The chain carries TRBV3-1 and TRBJ2-5, with 7 bases lining up with TRBD2. CDR3 DNA sequence: TGTGCCAGCAGCCAACTTTCGGGGAGGGGAGAGACCCAGTACTTC. Residues: CASSQLSGRGETQYF.